The 10 T cell receptor beta chains presented below share a single source sample, sequenced in a study of T cell responses to AZD1222 COVID-19 vaccine. Using immunoSEQ multiplex PCR, the repertoire was profiled, and TCRdb retains in-frame clones only, with some absent. Of 160,000 or so clones listed, more than 80% were seen once; the top ten hold 3.5% to 5.5%. Sequencing used peripheral blood, obtained 28 days after the second dose of the MenACWY control vaccine. The receptor source for this set is an adult who received the MenACWY meningococcal vaccine as a control.

This clone was seen a handful of times. The rearrangement joins TRBV30 to TRBJ1-5; 7 bases map to TRBD1. Germline V lookup: CDR1 GTSNPN, CDR2 SVGIG (reference sequence). There are 16 residues in the CDR3. Trimming at V came to 2 bases and at J to 10 bases, leaving 17 bases not matched to a gene. The CDR3 DNA reads TGTGCCTGGAGTCCCCCGGGGGTAGGGGGCGGTACTCCCCAGCATTTT. This translates into CAWSPPGVGGGTPQHF. The whole variable domain, filled in from reference TRBV30 and TRBJ1-5, reads SQTIHQWPATLVQPVGSPLSLECTVEGTSNPNLYWYRQAAGRGLQLLFYSVGIGQISSEVPQNLSASRPQDRQFILSSKKLLLSDSGFYLCAWSPPGVGGGTPQHFGDGTRLSIL.

The chain couples TRBV5-1 to TRBJ2-1; 13 bases line up with TRBD2. Germline V gene data show CDR1 as SGHRS and CDR2 as YFSETQ. With 1 base clipped from V and 6 bases from J, the junction kept 1 base outside the gene matches. The CDR3 runs 15 residues. The CDR3 region is CASSLRLAGGNEQFF. The CDR3 DNA reads as TGCGCCAGCAGCTTGCGACTAGCGGGAGGCAATGAGCAGTTCTTC.

J is TRBJ1-1 and V is TRBV4-2; no definite D call. There are 14 residues in the CDR3. Trimming stripped 0 bases from V and 8 bases from J, with 13 bases between. Germline loops: CDR1 LGHNA, CDR2 YNFKEQ. DNA of the CDR3: TGTGCCAGCAGCCAAGACCAGAATGGAGGCGAAGCTTTCTTT. Translation: CASSQDQNGGEAFF.

The rearrangement joins TRBV27 to TRBJ1-6; weak D call: TRBD1 (5 bases). Germline values: CDR1 MNHEY, CDR2 SMNVEV (reference sequence). The CDR3 runs 13 residues. The CDR3: CAVGVSDNSPLHF. The CDR3 bases are TGTGCGGTGGGGGTTTCAGATAATTCACCCCTCCACTTT.

The V call is TRBV18, the J call TRBJ2-5, with D possibly TRBD1 on 6 matching bases. Trimming stripped 3 bases from V and 3 bases from J, with 17 bases between. The CDR3 consists of 16 residues. Germline V gene data show CDR1 as KGHSH and CDR2 as LQKENI. This CDR3 is CASSPMGNRGKETQYF. CDR3 sequence (DNA): TGTGCCAGCTCACCTATGGGAAATAGGGGGAAAGAGACCCAGTACTTC.

The CDR3 DNA sequence: TGTGCCAGCAGCGGGACTAGCGGGAGTCTTACGCAGTATTTT. Protein product: CASSGTSGSLTQYF. V usage is TRBV5-5 and J usage is TRBJ2-3; the match to TRBD2 covers 14 bases. Germline V gene sequence: CDR1 SGHKS, CDR2 YYEKEE (reference sequence). The CDR3 length is 14 residues. Trimming at V came to 4 bases and at J to 8 bases, leaving 3 bases not matched to a gene.

The chain links TRBV11-2 to TRBJ2-5; 14 nucleotides align to TRBD2. With 10 bases clipped from V and 6 bases from J, the junction kept 7 bases outside the gene matches. The CDR3 totals 14 residues. In germline, CDR1 is SGHAT, CDR2 FQNNGV. Here the CDR3 reads CATQTSGRAQTQYF. CDR3 DNA: TGTGCCACCCAGACTAGCGGGAGGGCACAGACCCAGTACTTC.

The rearrangement links TRBV5-1 to TRBJ2-2, with 15 bases aligning to TRBD2. CDR3 length: 20 amino acids. Germline V gene data show CDR1 as SGHRS and CDR2 as YFSETQ. J was trimmed by 3 bases and V by 0 bases; bases with no gene match: 9. CDR3 sequence reads: CASSLGPGLAGGWDTGELFF. The CDR3 DNA follows: TGCGCCAGCAGCTTGGGCCCGGGACTAGCGGGAGGATGGGACACCGGGGAGCTGTTTTTT.

This chain joins TRBV29-1 and TRBJ1-2, with D maybe TRBD1 (6 bases). Germline V gives CDR1 SQVTM, CDR2 ANQGSEA. The V gene lost 5 bases and the J gene lost 6 bases, with 13 bases spanning the gap. The CDR3 totals 12 residues. CDR3 amino acids: CSVSNRDNGYTF. CDR3 bases: TGCAGCGTTTCCAACCGGGACAATGGCTACACCTTC.

The rearrangement links TRBV28 to TRBJ1-1, with D perhaps TRBD1 (6 bases). Trimming removed 8 bases at V and 5 bases at J, with 18 bases between. This CDR3 spans 14 amino acids. CDR1 and CDR2 from the germline V gene are MDHEN and SYDVKM. The CDR3 region has the DNA TGTGCCAGCTTTCGGGGGGCGGAGAGAACTGAAGCTTTCTTT. As protein: CASFRGAERTEAFF.